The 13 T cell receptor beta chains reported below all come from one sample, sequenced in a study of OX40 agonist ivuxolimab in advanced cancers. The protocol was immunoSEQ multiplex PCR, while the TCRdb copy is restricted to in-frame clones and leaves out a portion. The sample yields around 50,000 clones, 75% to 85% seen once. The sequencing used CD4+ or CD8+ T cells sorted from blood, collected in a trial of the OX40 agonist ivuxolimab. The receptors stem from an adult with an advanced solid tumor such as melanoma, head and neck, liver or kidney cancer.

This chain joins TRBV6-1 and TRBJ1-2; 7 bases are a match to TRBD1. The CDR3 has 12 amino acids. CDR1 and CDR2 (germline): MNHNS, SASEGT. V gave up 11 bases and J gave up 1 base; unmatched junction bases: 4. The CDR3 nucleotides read TGTGCCGCCTCAGGGGGTAACTATGGCTACACCTTC. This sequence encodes CAASGGNYGYTF.

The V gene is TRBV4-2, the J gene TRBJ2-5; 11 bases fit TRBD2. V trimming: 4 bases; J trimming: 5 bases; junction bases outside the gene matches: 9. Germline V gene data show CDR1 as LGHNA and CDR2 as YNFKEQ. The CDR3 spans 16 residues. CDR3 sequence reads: CASSRTSGSISETQYF. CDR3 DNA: TGTGCCAGCAGCCGAACTAGCGGGAGTATATCGGAGACCCAGTACTTC.

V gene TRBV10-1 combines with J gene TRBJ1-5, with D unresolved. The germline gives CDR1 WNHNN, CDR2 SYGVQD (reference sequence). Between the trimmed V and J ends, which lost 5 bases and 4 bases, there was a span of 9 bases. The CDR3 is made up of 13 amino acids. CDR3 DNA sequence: TGCGCCAGCAGTCTAACTCAGAATCAGCCCCAGCATTTT. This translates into CASSLTQNQPQHF.

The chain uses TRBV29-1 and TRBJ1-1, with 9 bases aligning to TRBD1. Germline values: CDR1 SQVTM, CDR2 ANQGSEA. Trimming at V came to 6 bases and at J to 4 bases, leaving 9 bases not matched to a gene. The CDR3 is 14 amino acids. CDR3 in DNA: TGCAGCGTCGCCCCACAGGGGGCTAGCACTGAAGCTTTCTTT. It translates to CSVAPQGASTEAFF.

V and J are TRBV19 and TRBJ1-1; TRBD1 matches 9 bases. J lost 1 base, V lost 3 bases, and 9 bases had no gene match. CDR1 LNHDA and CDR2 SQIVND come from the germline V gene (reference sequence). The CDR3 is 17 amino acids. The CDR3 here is CASSMDHRDRANTEAFF. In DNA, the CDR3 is TGTGCCAGTAGTATGGACCACCGGGACAGGGCGAACACTGAAGCTTTCTTT.

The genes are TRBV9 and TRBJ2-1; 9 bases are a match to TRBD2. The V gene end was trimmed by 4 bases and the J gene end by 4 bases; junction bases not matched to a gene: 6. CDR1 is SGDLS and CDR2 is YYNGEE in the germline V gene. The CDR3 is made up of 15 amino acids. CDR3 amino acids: CASSPTSGWYNEQFF. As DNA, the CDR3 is TGTGCCAGCAGCCCAACTAGCGGGTGGTACAATGAGCAGTTCTTC.

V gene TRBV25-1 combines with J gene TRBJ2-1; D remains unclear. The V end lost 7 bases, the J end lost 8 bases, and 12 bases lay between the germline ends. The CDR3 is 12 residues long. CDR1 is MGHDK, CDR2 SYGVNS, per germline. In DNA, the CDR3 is TGTGCCAGCACTGGCCGGGCCGATGAGCAGTTCTTC. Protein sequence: CASTGRADEQFF.

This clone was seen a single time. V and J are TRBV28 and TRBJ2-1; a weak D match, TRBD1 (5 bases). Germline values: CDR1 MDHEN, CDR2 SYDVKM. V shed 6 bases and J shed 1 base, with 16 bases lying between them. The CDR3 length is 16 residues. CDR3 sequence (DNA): TGTGCCAGCAGCGACCTCAGGGCAGTGTCCTACAATGAGCAGTTCTTC. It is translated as CASSDLRAVSYNEQFF. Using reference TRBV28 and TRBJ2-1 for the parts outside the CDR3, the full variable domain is DVKVTQSSRYLVKRTGEKVFLECVQDMDHENMFWYRQDPGLGLRLIYFSYDVKMKEKGDIPEGYSVSREKKERFSLILESASTNQTSMYLCASSDLRAVSYNEQFFGPGTRLTVL.

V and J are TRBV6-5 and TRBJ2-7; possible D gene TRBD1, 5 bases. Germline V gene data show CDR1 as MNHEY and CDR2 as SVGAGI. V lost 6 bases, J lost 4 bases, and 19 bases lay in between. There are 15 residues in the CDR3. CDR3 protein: CASRVDTQGAYEQYF. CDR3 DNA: TGTGCCAGCAGGGTTGACACCCAAGGGGCGTACGAGCAGTACTTC.

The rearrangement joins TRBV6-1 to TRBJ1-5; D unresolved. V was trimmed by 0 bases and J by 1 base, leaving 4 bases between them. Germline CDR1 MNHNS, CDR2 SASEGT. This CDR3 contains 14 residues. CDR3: CASSEAGSNQPQHF. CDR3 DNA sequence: TGTGCCAGCAGTGAAGCTGGGAGCAATCAGCCCCAGCATTTT.

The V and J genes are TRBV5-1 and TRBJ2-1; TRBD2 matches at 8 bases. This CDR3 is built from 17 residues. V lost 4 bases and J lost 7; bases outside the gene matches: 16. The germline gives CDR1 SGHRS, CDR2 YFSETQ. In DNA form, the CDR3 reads TGCGCCAGCAGCCTGGGGCTCCGGGAGGGCCCTCGAAATGAGCAGTTCTTC. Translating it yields CASSLGLREGPRNEQFF.

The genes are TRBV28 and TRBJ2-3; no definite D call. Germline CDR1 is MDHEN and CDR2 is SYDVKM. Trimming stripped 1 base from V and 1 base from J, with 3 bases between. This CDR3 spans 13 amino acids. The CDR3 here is CASSLFGTDTQYF. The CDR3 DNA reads TGTGCCAGCAGTTTATTTGGCACAGATACGCAGTATTTT.

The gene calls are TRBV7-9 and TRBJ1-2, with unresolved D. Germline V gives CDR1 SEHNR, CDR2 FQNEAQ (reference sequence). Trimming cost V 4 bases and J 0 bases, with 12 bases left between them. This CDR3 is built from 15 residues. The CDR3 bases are TGTGCCAGCAGCTCGCAGGTCCCTACTAACTATGGCTACACCTTC. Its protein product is CASSSQVPTNYGYTF.